This T cell receptor beta chain was recovered during a study of T cell repertoires in cytomegalovirus infection. Study-level points and caveats: Cumulative frequency (of public TCR beta family members) identified carriers of CMV plus the relevant HLA. The ex vivo response was dominated by HLA-C-restricted CMV-specific TCR beta clonotypes.

This CDR3 contains 15 residues. Per the germline V gene, CDR1 is LGHNA and CDR2 is YSLEER. Deletions cut 6 bases from V and 0 bases from J, with 13 bases between. This clonotype was detected only a few times. What it binds is unknown. TCRdb reprocessed the reads with MiXCR, giving one entry per CDR3 protein. The table shows approximately 89,000 distinct CDR3 sequences, with 24% occurring only once. Sequenced material: CD8+ T cells from cultured PBMCs, taken from culture after CMV antigen stimulation. The sequence was collected from a human donor in good health (CMV status not recorded). Some clones in this sample may be carry-over from other donors' samples. The rearrangement joins TRBV4-3 to TRBJ2-3; the D call may be TRBD1 or TRBD2 (6 bases each). The CDR3: CASRASGASTDTQYF. The CDR3 DNA is TGCGCCAGCAGGGCCTCGGGGGCCAGCACAGATACGCAGTATTTT.